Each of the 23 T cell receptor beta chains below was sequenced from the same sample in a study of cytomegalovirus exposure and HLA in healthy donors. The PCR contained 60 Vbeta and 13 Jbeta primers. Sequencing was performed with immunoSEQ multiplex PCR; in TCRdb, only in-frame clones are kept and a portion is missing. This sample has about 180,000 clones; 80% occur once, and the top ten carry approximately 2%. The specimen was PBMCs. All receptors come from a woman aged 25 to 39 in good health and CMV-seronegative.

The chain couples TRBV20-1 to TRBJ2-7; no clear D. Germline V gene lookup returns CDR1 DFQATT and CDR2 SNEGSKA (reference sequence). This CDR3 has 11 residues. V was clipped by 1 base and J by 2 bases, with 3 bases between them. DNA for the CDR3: TGCAGTGCTAGAGGAGCCTACGAGCAGTACTTC. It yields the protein CSARGAYEQYF.

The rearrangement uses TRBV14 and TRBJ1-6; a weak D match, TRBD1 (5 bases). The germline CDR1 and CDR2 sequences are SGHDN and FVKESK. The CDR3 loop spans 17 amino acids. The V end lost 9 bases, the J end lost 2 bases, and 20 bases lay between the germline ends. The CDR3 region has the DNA TGTGCCAGAAATTTCCGGGCAGGGACTACCTATAATTCACCCCTCCACTTT. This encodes CARNFRAGTTYNSPLHF. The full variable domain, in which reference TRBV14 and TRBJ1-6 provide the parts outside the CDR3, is EAGVTQFPSHSVIEKGQTVTLRCDPISGHDNLYWYRRVMGKEIKFLLHFVKESKQDESGMPNNRFLAERTGGTYSTLKVQPAELEDSGVYFCARNFRAGTTYNSPLHFGNGTRLTVT.

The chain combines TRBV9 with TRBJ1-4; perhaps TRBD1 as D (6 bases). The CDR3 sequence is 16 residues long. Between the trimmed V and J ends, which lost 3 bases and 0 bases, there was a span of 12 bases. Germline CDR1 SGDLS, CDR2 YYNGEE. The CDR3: CASSAFSGATNEKLFF. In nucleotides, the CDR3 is TGTGCCAGCAGCGCCTTCTCAGGGGCAACTAATGAAAAACTGTTTTTT.

The DNA of the CDR3 is TGCGCCAGCAGCACCACCCTCGGGACCTATAATTCACCCCTCCACTTT. It specifies CASSTTLGTYNSPLHF. The V and J genes are TRBV5-1 and TRBJ1-6; D is unclear. Trimming took off 4 bases at V and 2 bases at J, with 13 bases between the two ends. Germline loops: CDR1 SGHRS, CDR2 YFSETQ. This CDR3 is 16 amino acids long.

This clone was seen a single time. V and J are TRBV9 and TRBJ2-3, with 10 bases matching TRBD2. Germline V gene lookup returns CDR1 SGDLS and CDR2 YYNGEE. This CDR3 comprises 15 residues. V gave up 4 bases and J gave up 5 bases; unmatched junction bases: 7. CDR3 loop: CASSTAGGLGDTQYF. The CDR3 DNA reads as TGTGCCAGCAGCACAGCGGGGGGGCTAGGAGATACGCAGTATTTT.

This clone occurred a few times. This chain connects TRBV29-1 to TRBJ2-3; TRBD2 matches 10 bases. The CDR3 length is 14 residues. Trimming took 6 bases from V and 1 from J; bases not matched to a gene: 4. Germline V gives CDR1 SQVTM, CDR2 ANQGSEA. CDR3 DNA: TGCAGCGTAAGGAGCGGGGGGGGCACAGATACGCAGTATTTT. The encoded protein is CSVRSGGGTDTQYF.

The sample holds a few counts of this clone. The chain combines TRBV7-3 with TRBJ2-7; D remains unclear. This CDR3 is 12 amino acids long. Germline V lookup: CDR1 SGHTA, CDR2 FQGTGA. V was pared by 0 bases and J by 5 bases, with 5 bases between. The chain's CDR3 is CASSLTPDEQYF. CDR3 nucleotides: TGTGCCAGCAGCTTAACCCCTGACGAGCAGTACTTC. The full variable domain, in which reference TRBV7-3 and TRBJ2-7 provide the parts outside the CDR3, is GAGVSQTPSNKVTEKGKYVELRCDPISGHTALYWYRQSLGQGPEFLIYFQGTGAADDSGLPNDRFFAVRPEGSVSTLKIQRTERGDSAVYLCASSLTPDEQYFGPGTRLTVT.

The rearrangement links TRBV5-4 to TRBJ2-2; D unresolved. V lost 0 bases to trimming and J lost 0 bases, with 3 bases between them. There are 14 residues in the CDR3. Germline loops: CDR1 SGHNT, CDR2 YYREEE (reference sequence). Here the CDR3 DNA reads TGTGCCAGCAGCTTGGCGGCGAACACCGGGGAGCTGTTTTTT. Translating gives CASSLAANTGELFF.

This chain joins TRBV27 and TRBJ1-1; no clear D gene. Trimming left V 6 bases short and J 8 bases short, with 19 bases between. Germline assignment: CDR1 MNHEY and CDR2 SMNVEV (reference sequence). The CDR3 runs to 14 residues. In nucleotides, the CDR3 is TGTGCCAGCAGCCGCCTAGGGAAGGGAGGGGAAGCTTTCTTT. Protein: CASSRLGKGGEAFF.

The CDR3 sequence is CASSSGVYEQYF. In nucleotides, the CDR3 is TGTGCCAGCAGTTCAGGGGTGTACGAGCAGTACTTC. The chain couples TRBV6-5 to TRBJ2-7, with a possible D match to TRBD1 (6 bases). The CDR3 length is 12 residues. Trimming left V 4 bases short and J 4 bases short, with 8 bases between. The germline V gene has CDR1 MNHEY and CDR2 SVGAGI.

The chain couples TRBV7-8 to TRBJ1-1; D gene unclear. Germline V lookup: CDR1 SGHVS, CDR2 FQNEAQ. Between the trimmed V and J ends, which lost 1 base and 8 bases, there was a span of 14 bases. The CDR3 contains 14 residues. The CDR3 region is CASSLGVSRVEAFF. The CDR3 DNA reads TGTGCCAGCAGCTTAGGGGTTTCGAGGGTAGAAGCTTTCTTT.

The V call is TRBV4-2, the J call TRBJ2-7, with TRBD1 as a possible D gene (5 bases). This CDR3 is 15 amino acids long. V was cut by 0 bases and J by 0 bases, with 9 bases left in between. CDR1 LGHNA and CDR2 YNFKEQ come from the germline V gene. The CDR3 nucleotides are TGTGCCAGCAGCCAAGAGGGGCTGAGCTCCTACGAGCAGTACTTC. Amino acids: CASSQEGLSSYEQYF.

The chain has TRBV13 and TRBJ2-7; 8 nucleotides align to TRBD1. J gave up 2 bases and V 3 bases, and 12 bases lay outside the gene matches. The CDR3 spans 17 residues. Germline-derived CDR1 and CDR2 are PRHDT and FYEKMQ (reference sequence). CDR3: CASSFYLPTGETYEQYF. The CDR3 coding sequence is TGTGCCAGCAGCTTCTACTTACCGACAGGGGAAACCTACGAGCAGTACTTC.

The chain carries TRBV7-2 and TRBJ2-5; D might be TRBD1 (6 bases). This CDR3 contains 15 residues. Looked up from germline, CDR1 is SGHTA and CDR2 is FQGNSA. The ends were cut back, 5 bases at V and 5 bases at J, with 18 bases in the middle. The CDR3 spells CASSVRQAIRETQYF. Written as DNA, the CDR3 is TGTGCCAGCAGCGTGCGACAGGCAATCCGGGAGACCCAGTACTTC.

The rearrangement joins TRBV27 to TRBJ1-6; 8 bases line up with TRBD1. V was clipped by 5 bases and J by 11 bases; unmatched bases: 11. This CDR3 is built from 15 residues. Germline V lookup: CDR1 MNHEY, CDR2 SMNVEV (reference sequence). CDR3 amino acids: CASSPYRDRPPPLHF. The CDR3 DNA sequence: TGTGCCAGCAGTCCCTACCGGGACAGGCCTCCACCCCTCCACTTT.

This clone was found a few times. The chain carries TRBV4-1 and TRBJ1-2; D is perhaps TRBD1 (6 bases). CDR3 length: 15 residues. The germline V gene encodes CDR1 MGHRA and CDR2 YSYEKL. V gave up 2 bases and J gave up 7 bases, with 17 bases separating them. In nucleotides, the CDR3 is TGCGCCAGCAGCCAAAACGTGCGGGGGGCGGGTGGCTACACCTTC. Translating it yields CASSQNVRGAGGYTF.

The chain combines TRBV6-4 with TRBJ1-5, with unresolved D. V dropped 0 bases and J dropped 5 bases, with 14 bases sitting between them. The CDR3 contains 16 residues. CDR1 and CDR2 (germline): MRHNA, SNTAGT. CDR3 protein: CASSDSNGERDQPQHF. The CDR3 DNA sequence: TGTGCCAGCAGTGACTCGAACGGGGAGAGGGATCAGCCCCAGCATTTT.

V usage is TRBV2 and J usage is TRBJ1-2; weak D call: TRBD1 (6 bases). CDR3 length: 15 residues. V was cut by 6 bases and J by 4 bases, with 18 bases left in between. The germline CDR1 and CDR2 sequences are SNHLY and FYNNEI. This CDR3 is CASRMTEIGGYGYTF. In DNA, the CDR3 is TGTGCCAGCAGGATGACGGAGATAGGGGGCTATGGCTACACCTTC.

DNA for the CDR3: TGTGCCAGTAGTGTGGACAGCCGTAACTATGGCTACACCTTC. It specifies CASSVDSRNYGYTF. The gene calls are TRBV19 and TRBJ1-2; tentative D call: TRBD1 (6 bases). Germline CDR1 and CDR2: LNHDA and SQIVND (reference sequence). The CDR3 runs to 14 residues. Trimming pared 5 bases from V and 1 base from J, leaving 11 bases between.

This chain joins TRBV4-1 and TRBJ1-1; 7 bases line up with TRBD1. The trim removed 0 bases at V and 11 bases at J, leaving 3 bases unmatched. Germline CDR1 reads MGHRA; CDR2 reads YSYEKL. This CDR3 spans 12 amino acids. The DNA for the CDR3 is TGCGCCAGCAGCCAAGATGAGGGGGCGGCTTTCTTT. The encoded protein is CASSQDEGAAFF.

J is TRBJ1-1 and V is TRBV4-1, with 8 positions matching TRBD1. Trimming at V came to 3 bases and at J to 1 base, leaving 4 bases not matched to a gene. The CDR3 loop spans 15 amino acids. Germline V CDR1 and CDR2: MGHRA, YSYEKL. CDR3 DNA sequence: TGCGCCAGCAGCCACAGGGACAGGACGAACACTGAAGCTTTCTTT. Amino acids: CASSHRDRTNTEAFF.

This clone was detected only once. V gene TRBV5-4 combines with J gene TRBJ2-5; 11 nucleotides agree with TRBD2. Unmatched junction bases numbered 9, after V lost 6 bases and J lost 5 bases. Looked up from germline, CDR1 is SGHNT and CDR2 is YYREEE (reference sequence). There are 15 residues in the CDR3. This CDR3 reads CASIYSGGARETQYF. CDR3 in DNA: TGTGCCAGCATTTATAGCGGGGGGGCTCGGGAGACCCAGTACTTC.

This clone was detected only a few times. The CDR3 here is CAWSPIGGSNQPQHF. The DNA of the CDR3 is TGTGCCTGGAGTCCAATTGGAGGGAGCAATCAGCCCCAGCATTTT. This chain connects TRBV30 to TRBJ1-5; D gene uncertain. Germline CDR1 reads GTSNPN; CDR2 reads SVGIG (reference sequence). The CDR3 has 15 residues. The V and J ends lost 2 bases and 1 base respectively, with 12 bases between them.